Reported below is one T cell receptor beta chain. The antigen is not known. PBMC libraries mostly used around 460 ng of input genomic DNA, with six replicates per sample. Profiling relied on immunoSEQ multiplex PCR, and the TCRdb table lists in-frame clones only, not all of them. The profile shows under 8,500 clones, roughly 74% of them singletons. The sample originates from a study of neoadjuvant anti-PD-1 for oral cavity cancer. General observations from the study: Each response group had just a few patients in TCR analyses. Higher pretreatment blood Treg/Th17 ratios correlated with higher pretreatment blood and lower post-treatment tumor TCRbeta clonality.

This sample's time point: after neoadjuvant nivolumab, at surgical resection. Trimming took 6 bases from V and 10 from J; bases not matched to a gene: 11. CDR3 length: 15 residues. In germline, CDR1 is SGHTA, CDR2 FQGNSA. The chain is built from TRBV7-2 and TRBJ2-1; TRBD2 agrees at 11 bases. Sequences were derived from PBMCs, sampled after nivolumab (anti-PD-1) treatment. The sequence derives from a person aged 35-79 years with oral cavity squamous cell carcinoma. The CDR3 DNA follows: TGTGCCAGCAGATCCTTAGCGGGGGGGCTATTAGAGCAGTTCTTC. Encoded protein: CASRSLAGGLLEQFF.